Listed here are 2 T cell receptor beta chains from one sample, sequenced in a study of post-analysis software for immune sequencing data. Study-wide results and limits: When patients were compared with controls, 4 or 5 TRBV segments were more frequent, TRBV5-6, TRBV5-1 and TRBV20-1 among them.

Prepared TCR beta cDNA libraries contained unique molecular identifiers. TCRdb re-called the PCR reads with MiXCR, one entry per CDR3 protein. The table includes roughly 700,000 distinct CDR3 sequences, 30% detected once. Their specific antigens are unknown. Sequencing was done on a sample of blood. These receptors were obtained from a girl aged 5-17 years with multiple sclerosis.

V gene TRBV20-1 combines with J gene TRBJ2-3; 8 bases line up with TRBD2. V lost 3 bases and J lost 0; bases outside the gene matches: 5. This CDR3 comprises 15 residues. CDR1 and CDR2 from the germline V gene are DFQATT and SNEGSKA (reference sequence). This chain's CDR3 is CSARKASGSTDTQYF. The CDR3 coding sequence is TGCAGTGCTAGGAAGGCTAGCGGGAGCACAGATACGCAGTATTTT.

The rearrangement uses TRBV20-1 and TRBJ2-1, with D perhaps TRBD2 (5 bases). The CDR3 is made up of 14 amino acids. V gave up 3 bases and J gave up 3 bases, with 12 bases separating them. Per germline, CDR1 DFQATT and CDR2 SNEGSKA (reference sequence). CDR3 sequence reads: CSASHTDFYNEQFF. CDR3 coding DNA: TGCAGTGCTAGTCACACGGACTTCTACAATGAGCAGTTCTTC.